What follows are 5 T cell receptor beta chains derived from one specimen sequenced in a study of blood T cell repertoires in COVID-19. Measured with immunoSEQ multiplex PCR; TCRdb has only the in-frame clones, and not every one. The sample has fewer than 120,000 clones; just over 75% are singletons. The sequencing input was peripheral blood. Receptor source: a woman older than 75 with acute or convalescent COVID-19.

V and J are TRBV11-2 and TRBJ2-2; D may be TRBD1 (5 bases). Trimming pared 5 bases from V and 1 base from J, leaving 14 bases between. The CDR3 is 16 residues long. CDR1 is SGHAT and CDR2 is FQNNGV in the germline V gene. For the CDR3, the DNA is TGTGCCAGCAGCGTCAGGGTAGTGGAGAACACCGGGGAGCTGTTTTTT. It translates to CASSVRVVENTGELFF.

The chain is built from TRBV3-1 (or the pseudogene TRBV3-2) and TRBJ2-3; a possible D gene is TRBD1 (6 bases). CDR1 and CDR2 (germline): LGHDT, YNNKEL (reference sequence). V was clipped by 0 bases and J by 7 bases, with 8 bases between them. This CDR3 is built from 13 residues. The CDR3 spells CASSQDWDNTQYF. CDR3 in DNA: TGTGCCAGCAGCCAAGATTGGGACAATACGCAGTATTTT.

The V and J genes are TRBV28 and TRBJ2-7; 8 nucleotides line up with TRBD2. The CDR3 spans 14 residues. Germline values: CDR1 MDHEN, CDR2 SYDVKM. The J segment lost 3 bases and the V segment lost 4 bases, leaving 5 bases of the junction unmatched. CDR3 region: CASSSSGGNYEQYF. CDR3 sequence (DNA): TGTGCCAGCAGTTCCAGCGGGGGAAACTACGAGCAGTACTTC. The full variable domain, with the rest looked up from reference TRBV28 and TRBJ2-7, is DVKVTQSSRYLVKRTGEKVFLECVQDMDHENMFWYRQDPGLGLRLIYFSYDVKMKEKGDIPEGYSVSREKKERFSLILESASTNQTSMYLCASSSSGGNYEQYFGPGTRLTVT.

The V gene is TRBV7-8, the J gene TRBJ2-5, with 7 bases aligning to TRBD1. Per the germline V gene, CDR1 is SGHVS and CDR2 is FQNEAQ. Trimming removed 8 bases from V and 2 bases from J; junction bases left unmatched: 11. This CDR3 is built from 15 residues. CDR3 sequence (DNA): TGTGCCAGCCGGAAGGAGACAGGGAGTCAAGAGACCCAGTACTTC. This sequence encodes CASRKETGSQETQYF.

This chain links TRBV29-1 with TRBJ1-5; D is undetermined. Germline values: CDR1 SQVTM, CDR2 ANQGSEA. The CDR3 length is 14 residues. V gave up 2 bases and J gave up 1 base, with 9 bases separating them. For the CDR3, the DNA is TGCAGCGTTGAACACAGATTGAGCAATCAGCCCCAGCATTTT. Amino acids: CSVEHRLSNQPQHF.